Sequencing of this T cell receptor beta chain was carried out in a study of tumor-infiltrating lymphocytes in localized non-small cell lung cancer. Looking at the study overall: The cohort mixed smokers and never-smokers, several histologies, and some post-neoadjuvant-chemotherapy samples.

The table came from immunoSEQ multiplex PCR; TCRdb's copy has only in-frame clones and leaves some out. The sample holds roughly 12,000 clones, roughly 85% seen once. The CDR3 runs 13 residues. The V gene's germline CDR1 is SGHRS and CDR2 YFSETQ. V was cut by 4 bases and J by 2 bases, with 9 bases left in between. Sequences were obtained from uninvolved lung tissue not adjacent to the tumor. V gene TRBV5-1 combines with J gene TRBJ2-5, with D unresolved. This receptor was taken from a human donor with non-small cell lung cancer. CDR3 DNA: TGCGCCAGCAGCCCCCACCGTCAAGAGACCCAGTACTTC. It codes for CASSPHRQETQYF.